Following are 31 T cell receptor beta chains from one sample sequenced in a study of control samples from healthy donors and cancer patients. Clones were read by immunoSEQ multiplex PCR, and TCRdb kept only the in-frame ones, dropping some. The data hold some 100,000 clones, with about 85% observed a single time. Sample: blood. All receptors come from a woman aged 50 to 65 in good health.

This chain links TRBV12-3 or TRBV12-4 with TRBJ2-5; 8 nucleotides match TRBD1. The CDR3 is 12 residues long. The V and J ends lost 3 bases and 7 bases, in that order; junction bases with no gene match: 1. The CDR3 bases are TGTGCCAGCAGTTTGGGACAGGCGACCCAGTACTTC. This encodes CASSLGQATQYF.

This chain uses TRBV19 with TRBJ2-1; 9 nucleotides line up with TRBD2. The V gene's germline CDR1 is LNHDA and CDR2 SQIVND (reference sequence). This CDR3 comprises 18 residues. As DNA, the CDR3 is TGTGCTAGTCGGTCCCTTAGCGGGAGCAGGGAGGTCTACAATGAGCAGTTCTTC. Translating gives CASRSLSGSREVYNEQFF.

The sample holds one count of this clone. The chain employs TRBV4-3 and TRBJ2-2; D might be TRBD1 or TRBD2, each matching 5 bases. Trimming cost V 4 bases and J 3 bases, with 12 bases left between them. The CDR3 loop spans 15 amino acids. Germline-derived CDR1 and CDR2 are LGHNA and YSLEER. This CDR3 is CASSRGTRDTGELFF. CDR3 sequence (DNA): TGCGCCAGCAGCCGTGGGACCAGGGACACCGGGGAGCTGTTTTTT.

This chain connects TRBV6-2 or TRBV6-3 to TRBJ2-3; a possible D gene is TRBD2 (7 bases). There are 17 residues in the CDR3. Germline V gene data show CDR1 as MNHEY and CDR2 as SVGEGT. The germline V and J ends were trimmed by 6 bases and 0 bases, with 19 bases remaining between them. The CDR3 here is CASSDRRGGTSTDTQYF. CDR3 coding DNA: TGTGCCAGCAGCGACCGAAGGGGGGGTACCAGCACAGATACGCAGTATTTT.

V gene TRBV6-6 combines with J gene TRBJ2-2; 7 nucleotides line up with TRBD2. Per germline, CDR1 MNHNY and CDR2 SVGAGI (reference sequence). V trimming: 2 bases; J trimming: 2 bases; junction bases outside the gene matches: 2. The CDR3 loop spans 15 amino acids. In DNA, the CDR3 is TGTGCCAGCAGTTACGCGGGACTAAACACCGGGGAGCTGTTTTTT. It translates to CASSYAGLNTGELFF.

The chain recombines TRBV27 with TRBJ2-3, with a possible D match to TRBD2 (6 bases). Trimming removed 6 bases from V and 2 bases from J, with 18 bases in between. Germline V lookup: CDR1 MNHEY, CDR2 SMNVEV (reference sequence). This CDR3 region has 16 residues. The CDR3 loop reads CASSPGSIGLTDTQYF. The CDR3 DNA is TGTGCCAGCAGCCCCGGGAGTATAGGTCTCACAGATACGCAGTATTTT.

The chain couples TRBV25-1 to TRBJ2-5; D possibly corresponds to TRBD1 (5 bases). Germline V lookup: CDR1 MGHDK, CDR2 SYGVNS. The CDR3 contains 15 residues. V lost 4 bases, J lost 1 base, and 13 bases lay in between. The CDR3: CASSATKGFQETQYF. DNA for the CDR3: TGTGCCAGCAGTGCCACTAAGGGGTTCCAAGAGACCCAGTACTTC.

The rearrangement uses TRBV4-1 and TRBJ1-1, with D unresolved. Germline CDR1 is MGHRA and CDR2 is YSYEKL. The CDR3 totals 15 residues. V dropped 0 bases and J dropped 2 bases, with 10 bases sitting between them. CDR3 nucleotides: TGCGCCAGCAGCCAAGAGGTAGGGATAAACACTGAAGCTTTCTTT. Its translation: CASSQEVGINTEAFF.

This clone occurred a few times. The genes are TRBV19 and TRBJ1-5; D is possibly TRBD1 (6 bases). The V gene lost 4 bases and the J gene lost 2 bases, with 15 bases spanning the gap. This CDR3 has 16 amino acids. The germline gives CDR1 LNHDA, CDR2 SQIVND (reference sequence). As DNA, the CDR3 is TGTGCCAGTAGTACCGAGGCCAAGGGGGGCAATCAGCCCCAGCATTTT. Amino acids: CASSTEAKGGNQPQHF.

The chain uses TRBV4-1 and TRBJ2-1; 9 bases agree with TRBD2. CDR1 and CDR2 (germline): MGHRA, YSYEKL. V lost 1 base and J lost 8; bases outside the gene matches: 9. The CDR3 is 16 residues long. The CDR3 nucleotides are TGCGCCAGCAGCCAAGTGTGGCGGGGGGGTAGGGATGAGCAGTTCTTC. The encoded protein is CASSQVWRGGRDEQFF.

The chain recombines TRBV2 with TRBJ2-1, with 7 bases fitting TRBD1. Trimming cost V 6 bases and J 7 bases; bases outside gene matches: 12. Germline-derived CDR1 and CDR2 are SNHLY and FYNNEI. This CDR3 comprises 15 residues. DNA for the CDR3: TGTGCCAGCAGGGAACAGGGGTCCCCCGTAAATGAGCAGTTCTTC. Its translation is CASREQGSPVNEQFF. Using reference TRBV2 and TRBJ2-1 for the parts outside the CDR3, the full variable domain is EPEVTQTPSHQVTQMGQEVILRCVPISNHLYFYWYRQILGQKVEFLVSFYNNEISEKSEIFDDQFSVERPDGSNFTLKIRSTKLEDSAMYFCASREQGSPVNEQFFGPGTRLTVL.

The chain couples TRBV6-4 to TRBJ1-2; D is perhaps TRBD1 (5 bases). Germline V gene lookup returns CDR1 MRHNA and CDR2 SNTAGT. This CDR3 contains 14 residues. With 6 bases removed from V and 6 bases from J, the gap between germline ends came to 17 bases. As DNA, the CDR3 is TGTGCCAGCAGCCGGGCCCCAGGGATAGATGGCTACACCTTC. Amino acid sequence: CASSRAPGIDGYTF.

The J gene is TRBJ2-3, the V gene TRBV28, with 10 bases identical to TRBD2. Germline trimming cut 4 bases from V and 6 bases from J; bases unmatched to any gene: 4. The CDR3 has 14 residues. The germline V gene has CDR1 MDHEN and CDR2 SYDVKM. CDR3 in DNA: TGTGCCAGCAGTTCCGGGACTAGCGACGATACGCAGTATTTT. Translation: CASSSGTSDDTQYF.

V is TRBV6-2 or TRBV6-3 and J is TRBJ1-5, with 8 nucleotides matching TRBD1. CDR3 length: 17 amino acids. The V gene end was trimmed by 4 bases and the J gene end by 3 bases; junction bases not matched to a gene: 11. Per the germline V gene, CDR1 is MNHEY and CDR2 is SVGEGT. CDR3 amino acids: CASSSLSTGGTNQPQHF. In DNA, the CDR3 is TGTGCCAGCAGTTCATTATCTACAGGGGGTACCAATCAGCCCCAGCATTTT.

The DNA of the CDR3 is TGTGCCAGCAGCCAAGATCGCGGGGAGACCCAGTACTTC. It is translated as CASSQDRGETQYF. The gene calls are TRBV3-1 (or the pseudogene TRBV3-2) and TRBJ2-5; D possibly corresponds to TRBD2 (5 bases). This CDR3 is 13 amino acids long. Trimming cost V 0 bases and J 5 bases, with 7 bases left between them. The germline CDR1 and CDR2 sequences are LGHDT and YNNKEL (reference sequence).

V is TRBV19 and J is TRBJ2-7; 7 bases are a match to TRBD2. The CDR3 covers 13 residues. The germline CDR1 and CDR2 sequences are LNHDA and SQIVND (reference sequence). V lost 6 bases to trimming and J lost 4 bases; unmatched junction nucleotides: 6. CDR3 loop: CASSPGRFYEQYF. In DNA, the CDR3 is TGTGCCAGTAGCCCCGGGAGGTTTTACGAGCAGTACTTC.

The chain recombines TRBV5-1 with TRBJ1-1, with TRBD1 as a possible D gene (6 bases). Germline CDR1 reads SGHRS; CDR2 reads YFSETQ. This CDR3 has 16 amino acids. V was clipped by 4 bases and J by 2 bases, with 18 bases between them. DNA for the CDR3: TGCGCCAGCAGCCCCGGGACACCTACGATTAACACTGAAGCTTTCTTT. It codes for CASSPGTPTINTEAFF. The variable domain in full, completed from reference TRBV5-1 and TRBJ1-1, reads KAGVTQTPRYLIKTRGQQVTLSCSPISGHRSVSWYQQTPGQGLQFLFEYFSETQRNKGNFPGRFSGRQFSNSRSEMNVSTLELGDSALYLCASSPGTPTINTEAFFGQGTRLTVV.

This clone was recorded only once. The V call is TRBV11-2, the J call TRBJ2-7; tentatively, D is TRBD1 or TRBD2 (5 bases each). Deletions cut 5 bases from V and 6 bases from J, with 11 bases between. The CDR3 runs 12 residues. Germline V CDR1 and CDR2: SGHAT, FQNNGV. In DNA, the CDR3 is TGTGCCAGCAGCCTCCGAGGGACCGAGCAGTACTTC. Translation gives CASSLRGTEQYF.

The J gene is TRBJ1-3, the V gene TRBV19; 9 nucleotides agree with TRBD1. Germline assignment: CDR1 LNHDA and CDR2 SQIVND (reference sequence). The CDR3 runs 17 residues. After removal of 3 bases from V and 2 bases from J, the junction contained 8 bases not matched to a gene. The CDR3 DNA follows: TGTGCCAGTAGTATGAGACAGGGGGTTATAACTGGAAACACCATATATTTT. It yields the protein CASSMRQGVITGNTIYF.

CDR3 DNA sequence: TGTGCCAGCAGCGTGCAGGGCCGAATCACGAACACCGGGGAGCTGTTTTTT. Translated, it gives CASSVQGRITNTGELFF. The chain links TRBV9 to TRBJ2-2; D is possibly TRBD1 (5 bases). The CDR3 runs 17 residues. The germline CDR1 and CDR2 sequences are SGDLS and YYNGEE. Trimming shortened V by 2 bases and J by 0 bases, and 14 bases separated the two germline ends.

V and J are TRBV5-1 and TRBJ2-3; D uncertain. Germline V lookup: CDR1 SGHRS, CDR2 YFSETQ. This CDR3 has 14 residues. Trimming took 4 bases from V and 2 from J, leaving 11 bases between them. DNA of the CDR3: TGCGCCAGCAGCCGAACCCAGTTCACAGATACGCAGTATTTT. It is translated as CASSRTQFTDTQYF. Filled out from reference TRBV5-1 and TRBJ2-3, the complete variable domain reads KAGVTQTPRYLIKTRGQQVTLSCSPISGHRSVSWYQQTPGQGLQFLFEYFSETQRNKGNFPGRFSGRQFSNSRSEMNVSTLELGDSALYLCASSRTQFTDTQYFGPGTRLTVL.

This sequence joins TRBV12-3 or TRBV12-4 and TRBJ1-3; D not certain. V dropped 2 bases and J dropped 5 bases, with 1 base sitting between them. This CDR3 comprises 11 residues. The CDR3 DNA sequence: TGTGCCAGCAGTTTAAGAAACACCATATATTTT. It encodes CASSLRNTIYF.

V gene TRBV28 combines with J gene TRBJ2-5, with 10 bases that match TRBD2. The CDR3 is 15 residues long. The junction had 13 bases not matched to a gene; V was cut back by 9 bases and J by 6 bases. Germline CDR1 and CDR2: MDHEN and SYDVKM. CDR3 sequence: CASTRASGRWKTQYF. Written as DNA, the CDR3 is TGTGCCAGTACCAGGGCTAGCGGGAGATGGAAGACCCAGTACTTC.

The CDR3 reads CASSFGGQGMGQPQHF. CDR3 nucleotides: TGTGCCAGCAGTTTTGGGGGACAGGGGATGGGGCAGCCCCAGCATTTT. The genes are TRBV28 and TRBJ1-5, with TRBD1 matching over 10 bases. This CDR3 comprises 16 residues. Germline-derived CDR1 and CDR2 are MDHEN and SYDVKM. The J segment lost 7 bases and the V segment lost 3 bases, leaving 9 bases of the junction unmatched.

The chain uses TRBV7-3 and TRBJ2-1, with D perhaps matching TRBD1 or TRBD2 (5 bases each). Per the germline V gene, CDR1 is SGHTA and CDR2 is FQGTGA. CDR3 size: 14 residues. The ends were cut back, 1 base at V and 7 bases at J, with 11 bases in the middle. The CDR3 sequence is CASSLNTGGNEQFF. The DNA for the CDR3 is TGTGCCAGCAGCTTAAATACAGGAGGAAATGAGCAGTTCTTC.

This chain joins TRBV7-2 and TRBJ2-3, with TRBD2 matching 12 bases. Germline CDR1 reads SGHTA; CDR2 reads FQGNSA. The CDR3 has 16 amino acids. Trimming cost V 3 bases and J 8 bases; bases outside gene matches: 9. As DNA, the CDR3 is TGTGCCAGCAGCTTGAGACTAGCGGGGGCTACCGGTACGCAGTATTTT. It codes for CASSLRLAGATGTQYF.

This clone appeared a few times. The chain has TRBV28 and TRBJ2-7; D may be TRBD1 (5 bases). Germline V gene lookup returns CDR1 MDHEN and CDR2 SYDVKM. Trimming took 5 bases from V and 0 from J, leaving 14 bases between them. The CDR3 consists of 15 residues. The CDR3 is CASSRQTVSSYEQYF. CDR3 in DNA: TGTGCCAGCAGTAGACAGACAGTCTCCTCCTACGAGCAGTACTTC.

The V call is TRBV7-9, the J call TRBJ2-7; D is undetermined. Trimming took 4 bases from V and 3 from J, leaving 16 bases between them. The CDR3 totals 15 residues. Germline CDR1 SEHNR, CDR2 FQNEAQ (reference sequence). In DNA form, the CDR3 reads TGTGCCAGCAGCTCTGGGCCGGACGGAGTCTACGAGCAGTACTTC. Protein product: CASSSGPDGVYEQYF.

In its sample, this clone was seen once. The chain recombines TRBV11-3 with TRBJ2-2; TRBD1 or TRBD2 may be the D gene (6 bases each). Germline assignment: CDR1 SGHNT and CDR2 YENEEA. Trimming cost V 5 bases and J 5 bases, with 15 bases left between them. The CDR3 extends over 15 amino acids. Here the CDR3 DNA reads TGTGCCAGCAGCCGTTGGGGGGCCGGGACCGGGGAGCTGTTTTTT. It codes for CASSRWGAGTGELFF.

This clone was recorded a few times. The V call is TRBV19, the J call TRBJ2-2, with 12 nucleotides matching TRBD2. Per germline, CDR1 LNHDA and CDR2 SQIVND (reference sequence). The CDR3 loop spans 16 amino acids. Trimming cost V 5 bases and J 3 bases; bases outside gene matches: 4. The CDR3 spells CASSRRTSGDTGELFF. Here the CDR3 DNA reads TGTGCCAGTAGTCGCCGGACTAGCGGGGACACCGGGGAGCTGTTTTTT.

The genes are TRBV19 and TRBJ2-5, with a possible D match to TRBD2 (6 bases). V lost 8 bases and J lost 1, with 14 bases in between. Germline V CDR1 and CDR2: LNHDA, SQIVND (reference sequence). The CDR3 sequence is 14 residues long. For the CDR3, the DNA is TGTGCCAGTTCCGAGGGCGGGGTCCAAGAGACCCAGTACTTC. Protein sequence: CASSEGGVQETQYF.